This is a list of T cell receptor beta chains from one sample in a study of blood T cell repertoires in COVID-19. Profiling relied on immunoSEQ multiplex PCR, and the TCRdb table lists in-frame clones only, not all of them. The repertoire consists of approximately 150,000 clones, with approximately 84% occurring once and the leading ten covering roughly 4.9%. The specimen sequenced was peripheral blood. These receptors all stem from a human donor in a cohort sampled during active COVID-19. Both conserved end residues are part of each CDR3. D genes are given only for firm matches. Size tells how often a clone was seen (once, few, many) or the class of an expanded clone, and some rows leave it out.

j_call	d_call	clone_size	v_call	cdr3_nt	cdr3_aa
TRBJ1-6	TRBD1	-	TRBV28	TGTGCCAGCAGTCGGCAGGGGGCATCCTATAATTCACCCCTCCACTTT	CASSRQGASYNSPLHF
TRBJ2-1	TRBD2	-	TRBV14	TGTGCCAGCGGGCCTTCTCCACGGGGAGGGTCCTACAATGAGCAGTTCTTC	CASGPSPRGGSYNEQFF
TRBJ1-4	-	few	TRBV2	TGTGCCAGCAGGCCCCCGGGTAATGAAAAACTGTTTTTT	CASRPPGNEKLFF
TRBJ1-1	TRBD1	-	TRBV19	TGTGCCACACTCATTGGGACAGGGGGCACTGAAGCTTTCTTT	CATLIGTGGTEAFF
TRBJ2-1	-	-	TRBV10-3	TGTGCCATCAGTGCTCCGGGCTACAATGAGCAGTTCTTC	CAISAPGYNEQFF
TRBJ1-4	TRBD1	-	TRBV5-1	TGCGCCAGCAGCGGAGGACAGGGGGCTAGGGGTGAAAAACTGTTTTTT	CASSGGQGARGEKLFF
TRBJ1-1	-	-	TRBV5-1	TGCGCCAGCAGCGGCGGTGGGGAGGGGAACACTGAAGCTTTCTTT	CASSGGGEGNTEAFF
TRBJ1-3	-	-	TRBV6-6	TGTGCCAGCTTGATGGACTACTCTGGAAACACCATATATTTT	CASLMDYSGNTIYF
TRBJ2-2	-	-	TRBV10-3	TGTGCCATCACCCCTACAGGGAACACCGGGGAGCTGTTTTTT	CAITPTGNTGELFF
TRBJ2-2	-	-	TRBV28	TGTGCCAGCAATTTAGTAGGGGCAGGAGGGGAGCTGTTTTTT	CASNLVGAGGELFF
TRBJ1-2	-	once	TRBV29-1	TGCAGCGCCGGCCGTACAGATTCTTTCTATGGCTACACCTTC	CSAGRTDSFYGYTF
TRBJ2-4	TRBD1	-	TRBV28	TGTGCCAGCAGTCCCCTGGGACAGGGAAGTTTGGGAAACATTCAGTACTTC	CASSPLGQGSLGNIQYF
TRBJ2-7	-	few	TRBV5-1	TGCGCCAGCAGCTTGCGAGGGGGCTCCTACGAGCAGTACTTC	CASSLRGGSYEQYF
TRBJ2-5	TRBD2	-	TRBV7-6	TGTGCCAGCAGCCGGGCTAGCGGGGGGAGAGAGACCCAGTACTTC	CASSRASGGRETQYF
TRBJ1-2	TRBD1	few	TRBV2	TGTGCCAGCACCCAAGGGGGACAGGGTGGCTACACCTTC	CASTQGGQGGYTF
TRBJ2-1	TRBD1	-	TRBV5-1	TGCGCCAGCAGTCTAACCCCGGGACAGGGGTACAATGAGCAGTTCTTC	CASSLTPGQGYNEQFF
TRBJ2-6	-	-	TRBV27	TGTGCCAGCAGGCGGGCTTCTGGGGCCAACGTCCTGACTTTC	CASRRASGANVLTF
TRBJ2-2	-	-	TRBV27	TGTGCCAGCAGAGGTGGCGGATACACCGGGGAGCTGTTTTTT	CASRGGGYTGELFF
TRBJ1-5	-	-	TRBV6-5	TGTGCCAGCAGTATGGATTGGGAGGAGCCCCAGCATTTT	CASSMDWEEPQHF
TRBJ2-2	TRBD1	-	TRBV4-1	TGCGCCAGCAGCGGAACGGGACAGGGGTTCACCGGGGAGCTGTTTTTT	CASSGTGQGFTGELFF
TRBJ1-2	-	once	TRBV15	TGTGCCACCAGCCCCCGGGGGGGCCTCTATGGCTACACCTTC	CATSPRGGLYGYTF
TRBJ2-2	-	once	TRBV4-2	TGTGCCAGCAGCCAAGTAGCCTCGCGGGGGAACACCGGGGAGCTGTTTTTT	CASSQVASRGNTGELFF
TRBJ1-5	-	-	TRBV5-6	TGTGCCAGCAGCTTGCGAGGGGGTCCCAATCAGCCCCAGCATTTT	CASSLRGGPNQPQHF
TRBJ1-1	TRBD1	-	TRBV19	TGTGCCAGTCGTAGGACAGGCAACACTGAAGCTTTCTTT	CASRRTGNTEAFF
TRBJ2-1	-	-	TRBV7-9	TGTGCCAGCAGCTCCGCCCTAGGGAGAGATTGGCATGAGCAGTTCTTC	CASSSALGRDWHEQFF
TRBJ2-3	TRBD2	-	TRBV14	TGTGCCAGCAGCCGGGACTATCCCACAGATACGCAGTATTTT	CASSRDYPTDTQYF
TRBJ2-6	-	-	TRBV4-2	TGTGCCAGCAGCCAAGTCGGACACGCCTCTGGGGCCAACGTCCTGACTTTC	CASSQVGHASGANVLTF
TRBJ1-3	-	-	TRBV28	TGTGCCAGCAGTCCCCCTGCAGCTGGAAACACCATATATTTT	CASSPPAAGNTIYF